This T cell receptor (beta chain) was identified in a study of blood T cell repertoires in COVID-19. Ages ranged from about 18 to 89 years, with residence in about 24 US areas. Original data processing: Reference gene primer amplification yielded estimated nucleated cell counts. Clones were sequenced by immunoSEQ multiplex PCR, and TCRdb holds only the in-frame ones, with some missing. V and J calls and clone size are copied from that table; D and trimming were computed from the DNA. The sample consists of around 220,000 clones, 87% of them appearing once. Sample: PBMCs or T cells enriched from blood (not recorded which). This receptor was identified in a woman aged 25 to 39 with acute COVID-19.

CDR3: CASSIGQFHYGYTF. The CDR3 region has the DNA TGTGCCAGCAGTATAGGACAGTTCCACTATGGCTACACCTTC. The gene calls are TRBV6-5 and TRBJ1-2; D might be TRBD1 (6 bases). CDR1 and CDR2 (germline): MNHEY, SVGAGI. With 5 bases removed from V and 3 bases from J, the gap between germline ends came to 13 bases. There are 14 residues in the CDR3.